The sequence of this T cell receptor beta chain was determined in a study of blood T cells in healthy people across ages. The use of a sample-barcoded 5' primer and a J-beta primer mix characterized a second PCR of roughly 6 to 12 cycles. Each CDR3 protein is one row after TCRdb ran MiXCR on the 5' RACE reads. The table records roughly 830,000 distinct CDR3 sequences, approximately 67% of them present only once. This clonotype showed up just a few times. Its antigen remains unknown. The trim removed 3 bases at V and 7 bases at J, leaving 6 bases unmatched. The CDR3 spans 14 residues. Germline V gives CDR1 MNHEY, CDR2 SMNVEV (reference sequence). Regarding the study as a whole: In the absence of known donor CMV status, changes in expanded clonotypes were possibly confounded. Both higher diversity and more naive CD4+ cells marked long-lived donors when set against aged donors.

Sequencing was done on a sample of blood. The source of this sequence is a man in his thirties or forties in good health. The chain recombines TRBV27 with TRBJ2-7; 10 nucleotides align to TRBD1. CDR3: CASSLGQGRGEQYF. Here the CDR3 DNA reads TGTGCCAGCAGTTTGGGACAGGGGAGAGGGGAGCAGTACTTC.